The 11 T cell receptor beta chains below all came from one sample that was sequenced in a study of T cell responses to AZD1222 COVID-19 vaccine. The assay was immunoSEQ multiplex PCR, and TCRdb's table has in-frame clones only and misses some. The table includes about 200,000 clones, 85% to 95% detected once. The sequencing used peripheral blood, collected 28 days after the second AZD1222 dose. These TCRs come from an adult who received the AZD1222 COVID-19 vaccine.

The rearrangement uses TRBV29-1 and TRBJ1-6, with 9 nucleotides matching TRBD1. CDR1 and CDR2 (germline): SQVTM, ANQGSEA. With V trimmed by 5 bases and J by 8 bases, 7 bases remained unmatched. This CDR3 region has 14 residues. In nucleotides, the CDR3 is TGCAGCGTTCTCGACAGGGGGGTCGATTCACCCCTCCACTTT. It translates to CSVLDRGVDSPLHF.

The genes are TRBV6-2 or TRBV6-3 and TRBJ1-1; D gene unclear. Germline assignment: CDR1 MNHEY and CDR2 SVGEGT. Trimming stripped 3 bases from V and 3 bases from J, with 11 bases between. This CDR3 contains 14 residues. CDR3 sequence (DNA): TGTGCCAGCAGTTATACGGGGAGGCACACTGAAGCTTTCTTT. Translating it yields CASSYTGRHTEAFF.

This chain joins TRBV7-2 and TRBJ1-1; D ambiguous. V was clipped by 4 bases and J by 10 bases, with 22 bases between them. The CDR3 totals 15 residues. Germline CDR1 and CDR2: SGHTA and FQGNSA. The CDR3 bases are TGTGCCAGCAGCTCCTTGGGCCAGCCGGAGAACGTAGCTTTCTTT. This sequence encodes CASSSLGQPENVAFF.

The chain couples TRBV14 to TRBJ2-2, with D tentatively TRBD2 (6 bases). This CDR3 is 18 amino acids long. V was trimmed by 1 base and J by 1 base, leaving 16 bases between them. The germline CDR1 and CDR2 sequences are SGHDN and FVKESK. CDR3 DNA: TGTGCCAGCAGCCAAGCCCGCCTTGGAGGGGTGAACACCGGGGAGCTGTTTTTT. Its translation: CASSQARLGGVNTGELFF.

This CDR3 is CASRGLETSRIEQFF. In nucleotides, the CDR3 is TGTGCCAGCAGAGGCCTAGAGACTAGCAGGATTGAGCAGTTCTTC. The chain recombines TRBV6-5 with TRBJ2-1; 7 positions match TRBD2. V was clipped by 6 bases and J by 9 bases; unmatched bases: 14. This CDR3 has 15 amino acids. The germline gives CDR1 MNHEY, CDR2 SVGAGI.

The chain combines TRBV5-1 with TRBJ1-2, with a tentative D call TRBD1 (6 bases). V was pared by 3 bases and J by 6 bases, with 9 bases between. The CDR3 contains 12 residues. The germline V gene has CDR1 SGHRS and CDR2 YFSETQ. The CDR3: CASSSQGDGYTF. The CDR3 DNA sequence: TGCGCCAGCAGCTCACAGGGTGATGGCTACACCTTC.

CDR3 in amino acids: CASSKEDGRGGDQIREQFF. CDR3 nucleotides: TGTGCCAGCAGCAAAGAGGATGGCCGGGGGGGCGACCAAATCCGTGAGCAGTTCTTC. V is TRBV21-1 and J is TRBJ2-1; TRBD2 is the table's D call, not checked against the DNA. TRBV21-1 is recorded as a pseudogene. There are 19 residues in the CDR3.

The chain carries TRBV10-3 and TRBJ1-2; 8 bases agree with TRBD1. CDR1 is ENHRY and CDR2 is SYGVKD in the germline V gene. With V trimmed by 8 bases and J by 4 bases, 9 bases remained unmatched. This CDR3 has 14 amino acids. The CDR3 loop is CAISPGGGSYGYTF. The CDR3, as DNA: TGTGCCATCTCCCCAGGGGGCGGAAGCTATGGCTACACCTTC.

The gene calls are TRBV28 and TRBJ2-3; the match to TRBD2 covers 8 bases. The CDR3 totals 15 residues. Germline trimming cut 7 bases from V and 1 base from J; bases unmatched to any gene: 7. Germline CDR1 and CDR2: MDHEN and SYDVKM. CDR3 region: CASMTAGAGTDTQYF. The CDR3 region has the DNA TGTGCCAGCATGACAGCGGGGGCCGGCACAGATACGCAGTATTTT.

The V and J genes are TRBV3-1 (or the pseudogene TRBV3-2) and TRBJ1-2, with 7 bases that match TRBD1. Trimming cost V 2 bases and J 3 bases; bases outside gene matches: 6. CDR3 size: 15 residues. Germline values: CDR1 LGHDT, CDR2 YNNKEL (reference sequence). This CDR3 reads CASSQTGARDYGYTF. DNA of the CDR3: TGTGCCAGCAGCCAAACAGGGGCGAGGGACTATGGCTACACCTTC.

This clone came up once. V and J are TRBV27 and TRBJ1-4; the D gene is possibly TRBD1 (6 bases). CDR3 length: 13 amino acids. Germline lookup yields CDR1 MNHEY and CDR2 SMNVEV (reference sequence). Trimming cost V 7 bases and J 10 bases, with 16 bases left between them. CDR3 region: CASTEPGVGKLFF. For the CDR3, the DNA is TGTGCCAGCACCGAGCCAGGGGTGGGAAAACTGTTTTTT.